The T cell receptor beta chain described here comes from a study of T cells in Graves' hyperthyroidism and ophthalmopathy. The CDR3 regions of TCR beta were amplified from RNA transcripts. When the TCR CDR3 underwent first-round RT-PCR, the HTBI primer set was used. TCRdb called the multiplex PCR reads again in MiXCR, with one record for every CDR3 protein. The table records some 560,000 distinct CDR3 sequences, approximately 14% of them present only once. At least ten counts were recorded for this clonotype. Clinical symptoms, serum thyroxine, TRAb, thyroid ultrasound and orbital computed tomography informed diagnoses. The CDR3 has 16 amino acids. Germline-derived CDR1 and CDR2 are SGHTA and FQGNSA. With 4 bases removed from V and 4 bases from J, the gap between germline ends came to 16 bases.

Sequenced sample: blood. This TCR was recovered from a woman between 25 and 40 years old with Graves' hyperthyroidism. V is TRBV7-2 and J is TRBJ2-2; D gene ambiguous. CDR3 DNA sequence: TGTGCCAGCAGCTCGACCGGCCGCCGTGGCACCGGGGAGCTGTTTTTT. This encodes CASSSTGRRGTGELFF.